A selection of T cell receptor beta chains follows, all from one sample in a study of control samples from healthy donors and cancer patients. TCRdb keeps only in-frame clones here, not all; method: immunoSEQ multiplex PCR. The data show 95,000 to 130,000 clones, approximately 90% seen once. The sequenced material came from blood. Receptors were obtained from an older woman in good health. Both conserved end residues are part of each CDR3. Fields, in order: V gene, J gene, D gene, clone size, CDR3 protein, CDR3 DNA. A D gene is named only where the DNA matches it firmly. The size entry is marked missing in some rows and otherwise reads once, few, many or a size class.

TRBV7-8	TRBJ1-5	TRBD1	NA	CASSRVAGGNNQPQHF	TGTGCCAGCAGTCGAGTGGCAGGGGGTAACAATCAGCCCCAGCATTTT
TRBV4-1	TRBJ1-6	TRBD1	NA	CASSWGQGVHNSPLHF	TGCGCCAGCAGCTGGGGACAGGGGGTTCATAATTCACCCCTCCACTTT
TRBV19	TRBJ2-5	TRBD2	NA	CASSTSRRGGGETQYF	TGTGCCAGTAGTACCTCTCGGCGGGGGGGCGGAGAGACCCAGTACTTC
TRBV5-6	TRBJ1-6	NA	NA	CASSMTASSYNSPLHF	TGTGCCAGCAGCATGACAGCCAGCTCCTATAATTCACCCCTCCACTTT
TRBV9	TRBJ1-2	TRBD1	NA	CASSIGDRGKGYTF	TGTGCCAGCAGCATAGGGGACAGGGGGAAGGGCTACACCTTC
TRBV5-4	TRBJ1-2	NA	few	CASSLEAGIYGYTF	TGTGCCAGCAGCTTGGAGGCAGGCATCTATGGCTACACCTTC
TRBV6-1	TRBJ2-5	TRBD1	NA	CASSEGTTGFGPGPETQYF	TGTGCCAGCAGTGAAGGGACGACAGGGTTCGGCCCTGGTCCTGAGACCCAGTACTTC
TRBV4-1	TRBJ2-7	NA	once	CASSQEGGGRFYEQYF	TGCGCCAGCAGCCAAGAAGGGGGGGGCCGATTCTACGAGCAGTACTTC
TRBV15	TRBJ1-4	NA	NA	CATSRVRAITNEKLFF	TGTGCCACCAGCAGAGTCAGGGCCATCACCAATGAAAAACTGTTTTTT
TRBV11-3	TRBJ2-7	TRBD1	once	CASSLQTGATYEQYF	TGTGCCAGCAGCTTACAGACAGGGGCAACCTACGAGCAGTACTTC
TRBV19	TRBJ2-2	NA	NA	CASSTTTRWPTGELFF	TGTGCCAGTAGTACCACCACCCGATGGCCCACCGGGGAGCTGTTTTTT
TRBV6-5	TRBJ1-2	NA	NA	CATMAGGHGYTF	TGTGCCACCATGGCGGGAGGCCATGGCTACACCTTC
TRBV29-1	TRBJ2-7	TRBD1	NA	CSVLRQGGSYEQYF	TGCAGCGTCCTAAGACAGGGCGGCTCCTACGAGCAGTACTTC
TRBV6-4	TRBJ2-4	TRBD2	NA	CASSDSKSLAGGGTKNIQYF	TGTGCCAGCAGTGACTCGAAGTCCCTAGCGGGGGGTGGTACCAAAAACATTCAGTACTTC
TRBV9	TRBJ2-3	TRBD2	NA	CASSPSPALAGAGTQYF	TGTGCCAGCAGCCCGAGCCCGGCGCTAGCGGGGGCGGGCACGCAGTATTTT
TRBV5-4	TRBJ1-4	TRBD1	few	CASSPTTGHNEKLFF	TGTGCCAGCAGCCCAACGACAGGGCATAATGAAAAACTGTTTTTT
TRBV10-2	TRBJ1-1	TRBD1	NA	CASTGQERWTEAFF	TGCGCCAGCACAGGACAGGAAAGATGGACTGAAGCTTTCTTT
TRBV12-3/TRBV12-4	TRBJ2-1	NA	NA	CASSLLNEQFF	TGTGCCAGCAGTTTATTGAATGAGCAGTTCTTC
TRBV3-1/TRBV3-2	TRBJ1-3	NA	NA	CASSQDRISGNTIYF	TGTGCCAGCAGCCAAGACAGGATCTCTGGAAACACCATATATTTT
TRBV24-1	TRBJ2-7	TRBD1	few	CATSDPRTGGNEQYF	TGTGCCACCAGTGATCCCCGGACAGGGGGAAACGAGCAGTACTTC
TRBV29-1	TRBJ2-5	TRBD2	NA	CSVDGFTSGGPLGQTQYF	TGCAGCGTTGACGGCTTTACTAGCGGGGGACCGCTCGGTCAGACCCAGTACTTC
TRBV5-1	TRBJ1-2	NA	NA	CASSLGTANYGYTF	TGCGCCAGCAGCTTGGGCACTGCTAACTATGGCTACACCTTC
TRBV4-1	TRBJ2-5	NA	NA	CASSQDGRNLQETQYF	TGCGCCAGCAGCCAAGATGGCCGGAATCTCCAAGAGACCCAGTACTTC
TRBV5-1	TRBJ2-2	NA	NA	CASSLAGNQVRDTGELFF	TGCGCCAGCAGCTTGGCGGGCAATCAAGTTCGGGACACCGGGGAGCTGTTTTTT
TRBV4-3	TRBJ1-3	NA	few	CASSQDSVRLGNTIYF	TGCGCCAGCAGCCAAGACTCGGTCAGGTTAGGAAACACCATATATTTT
TRBV19	TRBJ1-2	NA	NA	CASNFPGEANYGYTF	TGTGCCAGTAATTTTCCCGGGGAAGCTAACTATGGCTACACCTTC
TRBV5-4	TRBJ1-1	NA	NA	CASSLDPGNTEAFF	TGTGCCAGCAGCTTGGACCCGGGGAACACTGAAGCTTTCTTT
TRBV7-3	TRBJ2-3	NA	NA	CASSSLTDTQYF	TGTGCCAGCAGCTCCCTCACAGATACGCAGTATTTT
TRBV19	TRBJ1-1	NA	NA	CASSAGQVNTEAFF	TGTGCCAGTAGCGCGGGACAAGTGAACACTGAAGCTTTCTTT
TRBV11-2	TRBJ1-6	NA	NA	CASSLYMDSPLHF	TGTGCCAGCAGCTTATACATGGATTCACCCCTCCACTTT
TRBV4-1	TRBJ2-5	TRBD2	NA	CASSQGSGGVRETQYF	TGCGCCAGCAGCCAGGGAAGCGGGGGGGTTCGGGAGACCCAGTACTTC
TRBV29-1	TRBJ2-5	NA	NA	CSVEGRGETQYF	TGCAGCGTTGAAGGTCGGGGTGAGACCCAGTACTTC
TRBV5-1	TRBJ2-3	NA	NA	CASSAGQGGDTQYF	TGCGCCAGCAGCGCCGGACAGGGAGGGGATACGCAGTATTTT
TRBV10-2	TRBJ1-2	NA	NA	CASSESAETYGYTF	TGCGCCAGCAGTGAGTCAGCGGAGACTTATGGCTACACCTTC
TRBV6-2/TRBV6-3	TRBJ2-5	NA	once	CASSYLGGWETQYF	TGTGCCAGCAGTTACCTAGGGGGTTGGGAGACCCAGTACTTC
TRBV2	TRBJ2-5	TRBD2	NA	CASRVRGGEQETQYF	TGTGCCAGCAGGGTTCGCGGGGGGGAACAAGAGACCCAGTACTTC
TRBV5-1	TRBJ1-1	NA	NA	CASSLTARGYTEAFF	TGCGCCAGCAGCTTGACGGCACGGGGGTATACTGAAGCTTTCTTT
TRBV9	TRBJ2-1	NA	NA	CASSPGIYNEQFF	TGTGCCAGCAGCCCAGGGATCTACAATGAGCAGTTCTTC
TRBV5-1	TRBJ1-4	NA	NA	CASSLATGSNEKLFF	TGCGCCAGCAGCTTGGCGACCGGATCTAATGAAAAACTGTTTTTT
TRBV10-3	TRBJ2-7	TRBD1	NA	CAISTPGQGATYEQYF	TGTGCCATCAGTACCCCGGGACAGGGGGCCACCTACGAGCAGTACTTC
TRBV11-2	TRBJ1-2	NA	NA	CASSQSRRISYGYTF	TGTGCCAGCAGCCAAAGCCGCAGGATTTCCTATGGCTACACCTTC
TRBV5-6	TRBJ2-6	TRBD2	NA	CASSFSAGHSGANVLTF	TGTGCCAGCAGCTTTTCAGCGGGGCACTCTGGGGCCAACGTCCTGACTTTC